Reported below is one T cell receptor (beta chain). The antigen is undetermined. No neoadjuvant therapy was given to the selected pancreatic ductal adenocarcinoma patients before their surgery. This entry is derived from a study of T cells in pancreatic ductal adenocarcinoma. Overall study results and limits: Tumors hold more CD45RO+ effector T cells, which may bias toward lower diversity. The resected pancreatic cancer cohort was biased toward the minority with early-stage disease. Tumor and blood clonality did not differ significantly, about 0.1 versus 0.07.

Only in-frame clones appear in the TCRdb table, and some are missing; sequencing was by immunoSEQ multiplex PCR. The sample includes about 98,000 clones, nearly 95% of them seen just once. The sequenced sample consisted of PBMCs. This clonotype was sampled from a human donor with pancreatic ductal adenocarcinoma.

CDR3: CASRAQGLTGELFF. Here the CDR3 DNA reads TGCGCCAGCAGAGCCCAGGGGCTTACCGGGGAGCTGTTTTTT. The V gene is TRBV5-1, the J gene TRBJ2-2, with D perhaps matching TRBD1 (6 bases). The V end was cut by 5 bases, the J end by 5 bases, with 13 bases between. The germline V gene has CDR1 SGHRS and CDR2 YFSETQ. This CDR3 comprises 14 residues. Complete variable domain (other parts from reference TRBV5-1 and TRBJ2-2): KAGVTQTPRYLIKTRGQQVTLSCSPISGHRSVSWYQQTPGQGLQFLFEYFSETQRNKGNFPGRFSGRQFSNSRSEMNVSTLELGDSALYLCASRAQGLTGELFFGEGSRLTVL.